Shown below are 30 T cell receptor beta chains from a single sample sequenced in a study of neurological immune-mediated disorders. TCRdb analysed the 5' RACE reads with MiXCR anew, one entry per CDR3 protein. The table shows tens of thousands of distinct CDR3 sequences, with around 21% occurring only once. Sequencing input: CD4+ T cells from blood. These receptors originate from a man over 45 with HTLV-1-associated myelopathy (HAM/TSP).

V usage is TRBV5-1 and J usage is TRBJ2-5; 10 bases agree with TRBD1. CDR3 size: 16 residues. CDR1 SGHRS and CDR2 YFSETQ come from the germline V gene. The junction had 13 bases not matched to a gene; V was cut back by 7 bases and J by 4 bases. This CDR3 reads CASRRGQGSIGETQYF. DNA for the CDR3: TGCGCCAGCCGGCGGGGACAGGGGAGTATTGGAGAGACCCAGTACTTC.

This clonotype was counted at least ten times. The rearrangement joins TRBV20-1 to TRBJ2-2; D is perhaps TRBD1 or TRBD2 (5 bases each). With 5 bases removed from V and 4 bases from J, the gap between germline ends came to 20 bases. This CDR3 has 16 residues. Germline V gives CDR1 DFQATT, CDR2 SNEGSKA (reference sequence). This CDR3 is CSAWGGQVQGTGELFF. CDR3 DNA: TGCAGTGCTTGGGGCGGGCAGGTCCAGGGCACCGGGGAGCTGTTTTTT.

Details on this clonotype: This may stem from a read error, because a much larger clone lies one nucleotide away. V is TRBV5-1 and J is TRBJ2-3; possibly TRBD2 for D (5 bases). The CDR3 is made up of 15 amino acids. Germline CDR1 and CDR2: SGHRS and YFSETQ. Trimming left V 0 bases short and J 3 bases short, with 11 bases between. The CDR3 region is CASSLEKRRTDTQYF. CDR3 bases: TGCGCCAGCAGCTTGGAAAAGCGGAGGACAGATACGCAGTATTTT.

This clonotype came up many times. The chain combines TRBV18 with TRBJ1-1; D is unclear. V lost 3 bases to trimming and J lost 1 base, with 6 bases between them. The CDR3 spans 13 residues. Germline lookup yields CDR1 KGHSH and CDR2 LQKENI. Written as DNA, the CDR3 is TGTGCCAGCTCACCGGGCGGGAACACTGAAGCTTTCTTT. Translated, it gives CASSPGGNTEAFF.

In its sample, this clonotype was seen many times. V gene TRBV5-4 combines with J gene TRBJ2-2; 10 bases align to TRBD2. The CDR3 has 17 residues. J gave up 6 bases and V 0 bases, and 8 bases lay outside the gene matches. Germline CDR1 SGHNT, CDR2 YYREEE (reference sequence). This CDR3 reads CASSLVVAGGVAGELFF. The CDR3 DNA reads TGTGCCAGCAGCTTGGTTGTAGCGGGGGGCGTAGCCGGGGAGCTGTTTTTT.

This sequence joins TRBV6-5 and TRBJ2-2, with D tentatively TRBD2 (6 bases). Trimming shortened V by 5 bases and J by 2 bases, and 18 bases separated the two germline ends. The CDR3 has 17 amino acids. CDR1 and CDR2 from the germline V gene are MNHEY and SVGAGI. The DNA of the CDR3 is TGTGCCAGCAGTGATTATTCCGGGAGAGGTAACACCGGGGAGCTGTTTTTT. Its translation is CASSDYSGRGNTGELFF.

Many counts were recorded for this clonotype. The V gene is TRBV20-1, the J gene TRBJ1-1; D is undetermined. The V end was cut by 3 bases, the J end by 6 bases, with 8 bases between. The CDR3 runs to 11 residues. Looked up from germline, CDR1 is DFQATT and CDR2 is SNEGSKA (reference sequence). CDR3 DNA sequence: TGCAGTGCTAGGGATGGTGCTGAAGCTTTCTTT. The encoded protein is CSARDGAEAFF.

This clonotype was seen at least ten times. V gene TRBV7-3 combines with J gene TRBJ2-1, with D possibly TRBD2 on 6 matching bases. V lost 5 bases and J 6 bases, leaving 14 bases between the germline ends. The CDR3 spans 14 residues. CDR1 is SGHTA, CDR2 FQGTGA, per germline. In nucleotides, the CDR3 is TGTGCCAGCAGCCTAGGCGGGGTTCGCAATGAGCAGTTCTTC. Its translation: CASSLGGVRNEQFF. Filled out from reference TRBV7-3 and TRBJ2-1, the complete variable domain reads GAGVSQTPSNKVTEKGKYVELRCDPISGHTALYWYRQSLGQGPEFLIYFQGTGAADDSGLPNDRFFAVRPEGSVSTLKIQRTERGDSAVYLCASSLGGVRNEQFFGPGTRLTVL.

This clonotype was observed many times. The chain's CDR3 is CASSPQGAIGNSPLHF. The DNA of the CDR3 is TGTGCCAGCAGCCCACAGGGGGCGATTGGTAATTCACCCCTCCACTTT. J is TRBJ1-6 and V is TRBV4-2, with 9 nucleotides matching TRBD1. Germline CDR1 is LGHNA and CDR2 is YNFKEQ. Losses at the gene ends were 4 bases for V and 6 bases for J; bases not matched to a gene: 7. This CDR3 is 16 amino acids long.

This clonotype has a count of ten or more. This sequence joins TRBV29-1 and TRBJ2-3; 11 bases are shared with TRBD1. Per germline, CDR1 SQVTM and CDR2 ANQGSEA. CDR3 length equals 14 residues. Trimming cost V 3 bases and J 2 bases; bases outside gene matches: 1. The CDR3 DNA sequence: TGCAGCGTTGAGGACAGGGGGCTCACAGATACGCAGTATTTT. This codes for CSVEDRGLTDTQYF.

The chain employs TRBV12-3 or TRBV12-4 and TRBJ2-5; tentatively, D is TRBD1 (6 bases). Trimming cost V 1 base and J 5 bases, with 11 bases left between them. The CDR3 length is 14 residues. CDR3 sequence reads: CASSLGGLGETQYF. The DNA for the CDR3 is TGTGCCAGCAGTTTAGGGGGGCTAGGGGAGACCCAGTACTTC.

This clonotype has a single count. This chain joins TRBV2 and TRBJ1-2; 8 bases align to TRBD1. Germline trimming cut 7 bases from V and 2 bases from J; bases unmatched to any gene: 9. Germline V gene sequence: CDR1 SNHLY, CDR2 FYNNEI. This CDR3 spans 15 amino acids. The CDR3 reads CASIPRTGWNYGYTF. The CDR3 nucleotides read TGTGCCAGCATCCCTAGGACAGGGTGGAACTATGGCTACACCTTC.

At least ten counts were recorded for this clonotype. The V and J genes are TRBV20-1 and TRBJ1-1; TRBD1 is a possible D gene (6 bases). The CDR3 extends over 12 amino acids. Germline assignment: CDR1 DFQATT and CDR2 SNEGSKA (reference sequence). The V end was cut by 2 bases, the J end by 11 bases, with 15 bases between. CDR3 coding DNA: TGCAGTGCTAGACAAGGGGGGGGAGAGGCTTTCTTT. Encoded protein: CSARQGGGEAFF.

On this clonotype itself: Given a much more abundant clone one base away, this may be a read error. The chain couples TRBV14 to TRBJ1-1; D is unclear. CDR1 and CDR2 from the germline V gene are SGHDN and FVKESK. The CDR3 has 15 residues. In DNA form, the CDR3 reads TGTGCCAACAGCCAAGATTCGGCGTGGGGCACTGAAGCTTTCTTT. It specifies CANSQDSAWGTEAFF.

This clonotype was seen repeatedly, ten times or more. The genes are TRBV12-3 or TRBV12-4 and TRBJ1-3; D possibly corresponds to TRBD1 (5 bases). This CDR3 is built from 15 residues. V lost 3 bases, J lost 2 bases, and 11 bases lay in between. CDR3: CASSLDGGTGNTIYF. In DNA form, the CDR3 reads TGTGCCAGCAGTTTGGACGGGGGGACTGGAAACACCATATATTTT.

A word on this clonotype: At one boundary the junction diverges from the germline segment, which might be a read error. The chain has TRBV5-1 and TRBJ2-5; D might be TRBD2 (5 bases). Germline loops: CDR1 SGHRS, CDR2 YFSETQ. The CDR3 runs to 15 residues. This CDR3 reads CTSSLEVAIQETQYF. CDR3 nucleotide sequence: TGCACCAGCAGCTTGGAGGTGGCGATACAAGAGACCCAGTACTTC. The full variable domain, rest sourced from reference TRBV5-1 and TRBJ2-5, is KAGVTQTPRYLIKTRGQQVTLSCSPISGHRSVSWYQQTPGQGLQFLFEYFSETQRNKGNFPGRFSGRQFSNSRSEMNVSTLELGDSALYLCTSSLEVAIQETQYFGPGTRLLVL.

This clonotype came up many times. The chain couples TRBV7-2 to TRBJ2-3; TRBD2 is a possible D gene (6 bases). Trimming left V 6 bases short and J 1 base short, with 14 bases between. This CDR3 is built from 15 residues. Per germline, CDR1 SGHTA and CDR2 FQGNSA. The CDR3 loop reads CASSRDSGGTDTQYF. The CDR3 DNA follows: TGTGCCAGCAGTAGGGACTCGGGCGGCACAGATACGCAGTATTTT.

The genes are TRBV20-1 and TRBJ1-2; possibly TRBD1 for D (6 bases). The germline V and J ends were trimmed by 5 bases and 7 bases, with 14 bases remaining between them. The CDR3 loop spans 12 amino acids. Germline CDR1 is DFQATT and CDR2 is SNEGSKA (reference sequence). As DNA, the CDR3 is TGCAGTGCTTTACAGGGAGAGGGTGGCTACACCTTC. Protein product: CSALQGEGGYTF.

This clonotype came up many times. The chain combines TRBV20-1 with TRBJ1-2; D gene ambiguous. The V and J ends lost 6 bases and 2 bases respectively, with 7 bases between them. CDR1 and CDR2 from the germline V gene are DFQATT and SNEGSKA (reference sequence). CDR3 length equals 11 residues. CDR3 DNA: TGCAGTGCCTCAGTGAACTATGGCTACACCTTC. It translates to CSASVNYGYTF.

In this sample, this clonotype turned up many times. The chain recombines TRBV10-3 with TRBJ2-2; TRBD2 matches at 7 bases. Trimming at V came to 7 bases and at J to 1 base, leaving 3 bases not matched to a gene. The CDR3 totals 14 residues. Germline V CDR1 and CDR2: ENHRY, SYGVKD. CDR3 in amino acids: CAINPSGNTGELFF. The CDR3 nucleotides are TGTGCCATCAATCCTAGCGGGAACACCGGGGAGCTGTTTTTT.

Ten or more counts support this clonotype. The CDR3 nucleotides read TGTGCCAGCAGCCGTGGGGCAGGGGGCCGCAATGAGCAGTTCTTC. It is translated as CASSRGAGGRNEQFF. The chain joins TRBV5-5 to TRBJ2-1; 8 bases line up with TRBD1. Germline V gene lookup returns CDR1 SGHKS and CDR2 YYEKEE (reference sequence). This CDR3 comprises 15 residues. V was pared by 4 bases and J by 6 bases, with 9 bases of the junction left unmatched.

This clonotype was seen ten or more times. The chain recombines TRBV7-3 with TRBJ1-1, with D maybe TRBD1 (5 bases). The V end was cut by 5 bases, the J end by 0 bases, with 13 bases between. Per germline, CDR1 SGHTA and CDR2 FQGTGA. CDR3 length: 15 residues. The CDR3 DNA follows: TGTGCCAGCAGCCCCGGGGCCACTGTGAACACTGAAGCTTTCTTT. Amino acids: CASSPGATVNTEAFF.

This clonotype has just a few counts. V is TRBV5-1 and J is TRBJ1-1; no clear D. The V and J ends lost 0 bases and 2 bases respectively, with 11 bases between them. The CDR3 has 15 residues. Germline CDR1 SGHRS, CDR2 YFSETQ. CDR3 sequence reads: CASSLGFTENTEAFF. DNA for the CDR3: TGCGCCAGCAGCTTGGGATTTACTGAAAACACTGAAGCTTTCTTT.

This clonotype was found many times. The chain couples TRBV5-6 to TRBJ2-7, with 7 bases that match TRBD1. With 6 bases clipped from V and 0 bases from J, the junction kept 6 bases outside the gene matches. The length of the CDR3 is 14 residues. Germline CDR1 and CDR2: SGHDT and YYEEEE. The CDR3 sequence is CASTLGQHSYEQYF. The CDR3 nucleotides read TGTGCCAGCACCCTGGGACAGCACTCCTACGAGCAGTACTTC.

This clonotype showed up many times. V gene TRBV18 combines with J gene TRBJ1-1; 10 nucleotides agree with TRBD1. The ends lost 3 bases at V and 2 bases at J; junction bases unmatched: 6. Germline-derived CDR1 and CDR2 are KGHSH and LQKENI. This CDR3 is 16 amino acids long. DNA of the CDR3: TGTGCCAGCTCACCGGGACAGGGGCTACAAAACACTGAAGCTTTCTTT. It yields the protein CASSPGQGLQNTEAFF.

This clonotype came up many times. J is TRBJ2-5 and V is TRBV5-1; 9 bases line up with TRBD1. The CDR3 runs to 15 residues. Germline CDR1 reads SGHRS; CDR2 reads YFSETQ. After removal of 2 bases from V and 2 bases from J, the junction contained 4 bases not matched to a gene. The CDR3 nucleotides read TGCGCCAGCAGCTTTACAGGGGGCCGGCAAGAGACCCAGTACTTC. Translation: CASSFTGGRQETQYF.

As DNA, the CDR3 is TGTGCCAGCAGCCCGCCCGGCCCCTTCAGCACAGATACGCAGTATTTT. Protein product: CASSPPGPFSTDTQYF. The chain combines TRBV3-1 with TRBJ2-3; D is unresolved. The CDR3 covers 16 residues. Trimming pared 4 bases from V and 0 bases from J, leaving 14 bases between. Per the germline V gene, CDR1 is LGHDT and CDR2 is YNNKEL (reference sequence).

This clonotype was observed at least ten times. V and J are TRBV10-2 and TRBJ1-1; the match to TRBD1 covers 7 bases. With V trimmed by 2 bases and J by 3 bases, 6 bases remained unmatched. Germline values: CDR1 WSHSY, CDR2 SAAADI. This CDR3 has 15 amino acids. The CDR3: CASSELGRGDTEAFF. The CDR3 nucleotides are TGCGCCAGCAGTGAGCTGGGCAGGGGGGACACTGAAGCTTTCTTT.

There are many counts of this clonotype. V is TRBV5-1 and J is TRBJ2-7, with D tentatively TRBD1 (6 bases). Germline V gene sequence: CDR1 SGHRS, CDR2 YFSETQ. The CDR3 length is 15 residues. The V end was cut by 0 bases, the J end by 6 bases, with 16 bases between. The CDR3 loop reads CASSLAVQGQGEQYF. The DNA for the CDR3 is TGCGCCAGCAGCTTGGCCGTGCAGGGGCAAGGCGAGCAGTACTTC. Using reference TRBV5-1 and TRBJ2-7 for the parts outside the CDR3, the full variable domain is KAGVTQTPRYLIKTRGQQVTLSCSPISGHRSVSWYQQTPGQGLQFLFEYFSETQRNKGNFPGRFSGRQFSNSRSEMNVSTLELGDSALYLCASSLAVQGQGEQYFGPGTRLTVT.

The chain links TRBV20-1 to TRBJ1-1; D is ambiguous. Germline CDR1 DFQATT, CDR2 SNEGSKA (reference sequence). The CDR3 runs to 12 residues. V lost 7 bases, J lost 10 bases, and 19 bases lay in between. CDR3 sequence reads: CSVQAPERIAFF. In nucleotides, the CDR3 is TGCAGTGTACAAGCTCCAGAGAGGATAGCTTTCTTT.